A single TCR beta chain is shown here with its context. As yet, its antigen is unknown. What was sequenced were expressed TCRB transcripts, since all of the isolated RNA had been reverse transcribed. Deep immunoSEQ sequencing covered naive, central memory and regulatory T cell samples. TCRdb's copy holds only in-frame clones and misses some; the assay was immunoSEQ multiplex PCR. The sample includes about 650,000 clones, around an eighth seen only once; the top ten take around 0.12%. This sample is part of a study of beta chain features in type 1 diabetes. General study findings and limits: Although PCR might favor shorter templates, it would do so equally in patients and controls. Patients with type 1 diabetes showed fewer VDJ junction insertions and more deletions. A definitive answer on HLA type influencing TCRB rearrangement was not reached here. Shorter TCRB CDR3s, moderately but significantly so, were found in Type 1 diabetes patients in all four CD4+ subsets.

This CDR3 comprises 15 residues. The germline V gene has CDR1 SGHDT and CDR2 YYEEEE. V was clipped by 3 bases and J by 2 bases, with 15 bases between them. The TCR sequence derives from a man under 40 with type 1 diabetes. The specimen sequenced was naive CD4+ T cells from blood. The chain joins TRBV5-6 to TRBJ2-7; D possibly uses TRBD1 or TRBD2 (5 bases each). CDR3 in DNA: TGTGCCAGCAGCTACGGAGGACATTCTGCCTACGAGCAGTACTTC. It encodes CASSYGGHSAYEQYF.